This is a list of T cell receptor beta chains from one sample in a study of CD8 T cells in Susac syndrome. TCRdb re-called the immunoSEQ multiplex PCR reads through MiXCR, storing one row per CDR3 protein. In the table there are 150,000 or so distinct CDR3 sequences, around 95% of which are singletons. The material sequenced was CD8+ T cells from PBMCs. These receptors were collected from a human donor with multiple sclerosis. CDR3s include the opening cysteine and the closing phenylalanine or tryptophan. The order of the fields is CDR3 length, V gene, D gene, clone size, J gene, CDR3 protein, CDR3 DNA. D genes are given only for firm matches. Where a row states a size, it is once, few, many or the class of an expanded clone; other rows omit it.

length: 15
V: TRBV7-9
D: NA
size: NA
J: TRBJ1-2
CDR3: CASSSSLGRNYGYTF
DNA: TGTGCCAGCAGCTCAAGTTTGGGGCGCAACTATGGCTACACCTTC

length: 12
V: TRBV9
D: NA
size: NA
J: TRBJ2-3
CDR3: CATSPNTDTQYF
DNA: TGTGCCACCAGCCCCAACACAGATACGCAGTATTTT

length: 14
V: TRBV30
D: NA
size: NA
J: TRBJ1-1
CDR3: CAWSRSVINTEAFF
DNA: TGTGCCTGGTCACGTTCCGTTATCAACACTGAAGCTTTCTTT

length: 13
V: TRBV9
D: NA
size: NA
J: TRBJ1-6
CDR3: CASSVVGGSPLHF
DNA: TGTGCCAGCAGCGTAGTGGGCGGCTCACCCCTCCACTTT

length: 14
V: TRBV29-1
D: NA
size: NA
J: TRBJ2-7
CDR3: CSVLIPPRFHEQYF
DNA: TGCAGCGTACTCATCCCCCCCAGGTTCCACGAGCAGTACTTC

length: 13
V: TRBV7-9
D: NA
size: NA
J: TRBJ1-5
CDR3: CASSSAGSQPQHF
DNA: TGTGCCAGCAGCTCGGCAGGGAGTCAGCCCCAGCATTTT

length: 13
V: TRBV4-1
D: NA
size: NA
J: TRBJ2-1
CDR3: CASSQGTIGEQFF
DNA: TGCGCCAGCAGCCAAGGGACCATCGGTGAGCAGTTCTTC

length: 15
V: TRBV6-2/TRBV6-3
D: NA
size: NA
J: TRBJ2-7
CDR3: CASSPGGARSYEQYF
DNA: TGTGCCAGCAGCCCCGGAGGCGCCAGGTCCTACGAGCAGTACTTC

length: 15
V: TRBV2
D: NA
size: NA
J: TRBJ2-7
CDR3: CASSEWQGPNYEQYF
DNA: TGTGCCAGCAGTGAATGGCAGGGGCCGAACTACGAGCAGTACTTC

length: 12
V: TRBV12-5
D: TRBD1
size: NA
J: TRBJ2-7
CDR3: CASGWDRTEQYF
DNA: TGTGCTAGTGGTTGGGACAGGACAGAGCAGTACTTC

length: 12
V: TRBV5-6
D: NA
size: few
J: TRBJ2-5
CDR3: CASSPNQETQYF
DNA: TGTGCCAGTTCGCCAAACCAAGAGACCCAGTACTTC

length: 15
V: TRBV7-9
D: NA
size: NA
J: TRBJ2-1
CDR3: CASSLGTGQYNEQFF
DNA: TGTGCCAGCAGCCTCGGGACGGGTCAGTACAATGAGCAGTTCTTC

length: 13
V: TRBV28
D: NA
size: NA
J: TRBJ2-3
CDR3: CASSLEISSAQYF
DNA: TGTGCCAGCAGTTTAGAAATCTCCTCTGCTCAGTATTTT

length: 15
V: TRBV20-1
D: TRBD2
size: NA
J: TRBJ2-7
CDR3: CSARRMGGSSYEQYF
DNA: TGCAGTGCTAGAAGAATGGGGGGGAGCTCCTACGAGCAGTACTTC

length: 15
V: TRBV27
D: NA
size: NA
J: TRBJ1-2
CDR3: CASSPRRGVNYGYTF
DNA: TGTGCCAGCAGTCCCCGGCGGGGTGTGAACTATGGCTACACCTTC

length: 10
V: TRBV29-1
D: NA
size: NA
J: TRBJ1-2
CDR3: CSVAGDGYTF
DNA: TGCAGCGTTGCGGGGGATGGCTACACCTTC

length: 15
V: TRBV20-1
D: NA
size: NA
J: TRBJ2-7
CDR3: CSARDEGVSSYEQYF
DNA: TGCAGTGCTAGAGATGAAGGAGTATCCTCCTACGAGCAGTACTTC

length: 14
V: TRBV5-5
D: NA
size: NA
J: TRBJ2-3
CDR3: CASSSQEPTDTQYF
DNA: TGTGCCAGCAGCTCGCAGGAGCCCACAGATACGCAGTATTTT

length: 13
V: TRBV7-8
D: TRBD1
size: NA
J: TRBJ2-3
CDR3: CASWTGGTDTQYF
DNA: TGTGCCAGCTGGACAGGGGGCACAGATACGCAGTATTTT

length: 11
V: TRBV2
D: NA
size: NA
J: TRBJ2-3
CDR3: CASRGSDTQYF
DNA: TGTGCCAGCAGAGGTTCCGATACGCAGTATTTT

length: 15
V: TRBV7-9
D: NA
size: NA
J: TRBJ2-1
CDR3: CASSPQLSSYNEQFF
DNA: TGTGCCAGCAGCCCCCAGCTGAGCTCCTACAATGAGCAGTTCTTC

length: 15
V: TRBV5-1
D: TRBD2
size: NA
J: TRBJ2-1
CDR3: CASSGLAGGYNEQFF
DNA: TGCGCCAGCAGCGGACTAGCGGGGGGCTACAATGAGCAGTTCTTC

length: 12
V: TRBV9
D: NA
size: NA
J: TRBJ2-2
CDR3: CASSPFGPELFF
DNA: TGTGCCAGCAGCCCATTCGGACCGGAGCTGTTTTTT

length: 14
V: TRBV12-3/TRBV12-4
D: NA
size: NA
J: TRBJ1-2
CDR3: CASSLVLLTDGYTF
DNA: TGTGCCAGCAGTTTGGTCCTTTTGACGGATGGCTACACCTTC

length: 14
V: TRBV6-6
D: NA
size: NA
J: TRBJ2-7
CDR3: CASTPSGTLYEQYF
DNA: TGTGCCAGCACTCCCTCCGGGACACTCTACGAGCAGTACTTC

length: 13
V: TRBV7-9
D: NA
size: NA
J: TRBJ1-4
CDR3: CASSFQGYEKLFF
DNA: TGTGCCAGCAGCTTTCAGGGTTATGAAAAACTGTTTTTT

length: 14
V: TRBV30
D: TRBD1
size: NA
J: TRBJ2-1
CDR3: CASQDRGSYNEQFF
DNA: TGTGCCTCCCAGGACAGGGGGTCCTACAATGAGCAGTTCTTC

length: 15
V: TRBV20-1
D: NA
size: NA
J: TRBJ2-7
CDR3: CSAPLSRGALYEQYF
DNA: TGCAGTGCTCCCCTTTCGCGCGGGGCCCTCTACGAGCAGTACTTC

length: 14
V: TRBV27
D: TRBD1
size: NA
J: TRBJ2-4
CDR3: CASSSGTAKNIQYF
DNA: TGTGCCAGCAGTTCAGGGACAGCTAAAAACATTCAGTACTTC

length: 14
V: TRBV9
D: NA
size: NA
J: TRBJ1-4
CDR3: CASSVGGLGEKLFF
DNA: TGTGCCAGCAGCGTAGGCGGGCTGGGTGAAAAACTGTTTTTT

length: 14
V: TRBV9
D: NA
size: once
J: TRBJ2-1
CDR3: CASSVTRGTNEQFF
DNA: TGTGCCAGCAGCGTAACCCGGGGGACCAATGAGCAGTTCTTC

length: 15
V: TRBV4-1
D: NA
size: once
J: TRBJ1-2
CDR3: CASSERTGNAYGYTF
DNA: TGCGCCAGCAGCGAGAGAACAGGGAACGCGTATGGCTACACCTTC

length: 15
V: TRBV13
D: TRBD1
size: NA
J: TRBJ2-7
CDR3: CASSLPTTGKYEQYF
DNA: TGTGCCAGCAGCTTACCGACGACAGGGAAATACGAGCAGTACTTC

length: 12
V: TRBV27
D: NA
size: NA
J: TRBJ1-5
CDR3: CASSLKGQPQHF
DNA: TGTGCCAGCAGTTTGAAAGGTCAGCCCCAGCATTTT

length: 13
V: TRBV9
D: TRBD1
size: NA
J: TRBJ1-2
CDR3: CASSSGTGSGYTF
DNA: TGTGCCAGCAGCTCCGGGACAGGGTCTGGCTACACCTTC

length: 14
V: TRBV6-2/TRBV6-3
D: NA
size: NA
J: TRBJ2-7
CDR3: CASSSLGRENEQYF
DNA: TGTGCCAGCAGTTCACTGGGACGGGAAAACGAGCAGTACTTC

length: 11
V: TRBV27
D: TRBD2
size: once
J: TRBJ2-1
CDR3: CASSAGDEQFF
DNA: TGTGCCAGCAGCGCGGGAGATGAGCAGTTCTTC

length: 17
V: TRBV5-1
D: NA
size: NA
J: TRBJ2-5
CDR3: CASSLSSPRPSQETQYF
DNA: TGCGCCAGCAGCTTGTCCTCCCCTAGACCGTCGCAAGAGACCCAGTACTTC

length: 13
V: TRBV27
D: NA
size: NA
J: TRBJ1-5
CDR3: CASSLSIGGPQHF
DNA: TGTGCCAGCAGTTTATCGATCGGGGGGCCCCAGCATTTT

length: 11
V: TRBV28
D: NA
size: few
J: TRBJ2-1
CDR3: CASSLGSEQFF
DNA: TGTGCCAGCAGTCTTGGGAGTGAGCAGTTCTTC

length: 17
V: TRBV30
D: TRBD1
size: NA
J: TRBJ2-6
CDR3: CAWSPTDRVAGANVLTF
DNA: TGTGCCTGGAGTCCTACGGACAGGGTGGCTGGGGCCAACGTCCTGACTTTC

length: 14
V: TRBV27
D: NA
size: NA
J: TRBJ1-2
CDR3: CASTDSPKNYGYTF
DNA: TGTGCCAGCACTGACAGCCCTAAGAACTATGGCTACACCTTC

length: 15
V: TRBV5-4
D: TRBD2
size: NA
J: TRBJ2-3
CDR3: CASSFSGGAEDTQYF
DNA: TGTGCCAGCAGCTTTAGCGGGGGGGCCGAAGATACGCAGTATTTT

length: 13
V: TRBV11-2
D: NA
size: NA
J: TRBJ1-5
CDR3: CASSSGPHQPQHF
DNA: TGTGCCAGCAGCTCGGGACCTCATCAGCCCCAGCATTTT

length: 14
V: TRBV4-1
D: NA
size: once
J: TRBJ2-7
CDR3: CASSVPGGTYEQYF
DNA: TGCGCCAGCAGCGTCCCAGGGGGGACCTACGAGCAGTACTTC

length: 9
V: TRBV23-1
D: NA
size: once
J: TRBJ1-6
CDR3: CRPSSPLHF
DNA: TGCCGGCCATCCTCACCCCTCCACTTT

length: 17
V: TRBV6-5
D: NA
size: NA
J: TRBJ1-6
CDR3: CASSYSIPDGENSPLHF
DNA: TGTGCCAGCAGTTACTCGATACCGGACGGGGAGAATTCACCCCTCCACTTT

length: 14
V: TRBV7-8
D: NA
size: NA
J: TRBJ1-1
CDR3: CASSSGPPNTEAFF
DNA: TGTGCCAGCAGCTCCGGGCCTCCGAACACTGAAGCTTTCTTT

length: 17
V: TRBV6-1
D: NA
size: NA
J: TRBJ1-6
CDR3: CASSPTELQGRASPLHF
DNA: TGTGCCAGCAGTCCGACGGAGCTGCAGGGACGTGCTTCACCCCTCCACTTT

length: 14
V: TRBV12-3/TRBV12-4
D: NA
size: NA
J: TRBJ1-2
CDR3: CASSLTGTVYGYTF
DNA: TGTGCCAGCAGTCTGACCGGGACCGTCTATGGCTACACCTTC

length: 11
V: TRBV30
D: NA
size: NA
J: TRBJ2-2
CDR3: CAWYNTGELFF
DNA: TGTGCCTGGTATAACACCGGGGAGCTGTTTTTT

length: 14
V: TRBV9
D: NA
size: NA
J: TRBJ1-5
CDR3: CASSPDSNNQPQHF
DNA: TGTGCCAGCAGTCCAGACAGTAACAATCAGCCCCAGCATTTT

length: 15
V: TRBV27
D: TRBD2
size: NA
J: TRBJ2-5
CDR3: CASSLKGLGRGTQYF
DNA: TGTGCCAGCAGTTTAAAGGGACTAGGACGGGGGACCCAGTACTTC

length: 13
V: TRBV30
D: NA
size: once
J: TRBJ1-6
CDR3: CAWRTGYNSPLHF
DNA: TGTGCCTGGAGGACAGGTTATAATTCACCCCTCCACTTT